One sample yielded the 18 T cell receptor beta chains listed below, sequenced in a study of response to subunit inactivated influenza vaccine (dated by TCRdb to about 2018). Libraries were constructed by RT-PCR. Sequencing used an Illumina HiSeq 2500. The raw public data were reprocessed by TCRdb itself: fastp quality trimming at Q25, MiXCR clonotype calling, in-frame beta chains only. Identical CDR3 protein sequences are pooled into one entry, listed with their most common genes and DNA. This sample comprises some 550,000 distinct CDR3 sequences, under 30% of them detected only once. The ten largest clones represent 2.5% to 3.5% of the sample. The same sample was also studied in work on T cells expressing NK-cell markers. As the second paper documents: TCR beta cDNA libraries were prepared using 5'RACE template switching, which introduced a universal primer site and unique molecular identifiers.

The sequencing here drew on CD4+ T cells sorted from PBMCs, taken 12 days after vaccination. These receptors were collected from a man in his fifties or sixties who received an inactivated influenza vaccine. Donor details come from another sample of the same person, matched by shared clones.

This rearrangement joins TRBV7-2 to TRBJ2-1; 7 bases match TRBD2. Germline assignment: CDR1 SGHTA and CDR2 FQGNSA. This CDR3 comprises 14 residues. The V and J ends lost 5 bases and 3 bases, in that order; junction bases with no gene match: 4. DNA for the CDR3: TGTGCCAGCAGCGTATGGGAGGGCTACAATGAGCAGTTCTTC. Protein sequence: CASSVWEGYNEQFF. The full variable domain, completed using reference TRBV7-2 and TRBJ2-1, is GAGVSQSPSNKVTEKGKDVELRCDPISGHTALYWYRQSLGQGLEFLIYFQGNSAPDKSGLPSDRFSAERTGGSVSTLTIQRTQQEDSAVYLCASSVWEGYNEQFFGPGTRLTVL.

This clonotype appeared a few times. The chain joins TRBV15 to TRBJ1-6; D unclear. The germline V gene encodes CDR1 LNHNV and CDR2 YYDKDF (reference sequence). The CDR3 is 14 residues long. The V end lost 1 base, the J end lost 9 bases, and 10 bases lay between the germline ends. In DNA, the CDR3 is TGTGCCACCAGCAGAGTCGCGCTTGTTTCACCCCTCCACTTT. The encoded protein is CATSRVALVSPLHF.

The CDR3 bases are TGTGCCAGCAGTCGAGGGGGGGCAGAAACTGAAGCTTTCTTT. Amino acid sequence: CASSRGGAETEAFF. V usage is TRBV6-1 and J usage is TRBJ1-1, with D perhaps matching TRBD1 (6 bases). The CDR3 totals 14 residues. Germline values: CDR1 MNHNS, CDR2 SASEGT. The germline V and J ends were trimmed by 5 bases and 5 bases, with 15 bases remaining between them.

This clonotype was observed a few times. V is TRBV7-9 and J is TRBJ1-5; D is undetermined. This CDR3 is built from 14 residues. V shed 6 bases and J shed 2 bases, with 11 bases lying between them. Per the germline V gene, CDR1 is SEHNR and CDR2 is FQNEAQ (reference sequence). The CDR3 sequence: CASRTRPGNQPQHF. CDR3 DNA sequence: TGTGCCAGCAGGACGCGTCCGGGCAATCAGCCCCAGCATTTT.

V gene TRBV9 combines with J gene TRBJ2-7; 7 positions match TRBD1. This CDR3 comprises 15 residues. The junction had 5 bases not matched to a gene; V was cut back by 0 bases and J by 2 bases. The V gene's germline CDR1 is SGDLS and CDR2 YYNGEE. As DNA, the CDR3 is TGTGCCAGCAGCGTAGGGGGGACAGCCCCCTACGAGCAGTACTTC. Its protein is CASSVGGTAPYEQYF.

This clonotype was counted many times. CDR3 sequence reads: CASSPQLAGGSQETQYF. The CDR3, as DNA: TGCGCCAGCAGCCCACAACTAGCGGGAGGCTCCCAAGAGACCCAGTACTTC. The rearrangement uses TRBV5-1 and TRBJ2-5; 12 bases line up with TRBD2. V lost 4 bases and J lost 1; bases outside the gene matches: 8. Germline lookup yields CDR1 SGHRS and CDR2 YFSETQ. The CDR3 consists of 17 residues.

This chain connects TRBV20-1 to TRBJ2-2, with a tentative D call TRBD2 (6 bases). Trimming pared 1 base from V and 2 bases from J, leaving 11 bases between. CDR1 is DFQATT and CDR2 is SNEGSKA in the germline V gene (reference sequence). The CDR3 has 15 amino acids. For the CDR3, the DNA is TGCAGTGCTAGAGTCCCAGGACTAAACACCGGGGAGCTGTTTTTT. Its protein product is CSARVPGLNTGELFF.

This chain connects TRBV6-5 to TRBJ2-5, with TRBD2 matching 8 bases. The CDR3 runs to 14 residues. Germline CDR1 is MNHEY and CDR2 is SVGAGI. The J segment lost 4 bases and the V segment lost 4 bases, leaving 5 bases of the junction unmatched. The DNA for the CDR3 is TGTGCCAGCAGTTCGGGGGGGCGGGGAGAGACCCAGTACTTC. It yields the protein CASSSGGRGETQYF.

The rearrangement uses TRBV5-1 and TRBJ2-1; TRBD2 matches 9 bases. Germline V gene sequence: CDR1 SGHRS, CDR2 YFSETQ. J lost 3 bases, V lost 0 bases, and 4 bases had no gene match. The CDR3 covers 16 residues. Here the CDR3 DNA reads TGCGCCAGCAGCTTGGGGCTAGCGGGATTCTACAATGAGCAGTTCTTC. Amino acid sequence: CASSLGLAGFYNEQFF.

There are a few counts of this clonotype. The V call is TRBV18, the J call TRBJ1-2, with 12 bases fitting TRBD1. Unmatched junction bases numbered 7, after V lost 6 bases and J lost 2 bases. The CDR3 spans 16 residues. The V gene's germline CDR1 is KGHSH and CDR2 LQKENI. CDR3 coding DNA: TGTGCCAGCTCCCGGGACAGGGGGCAAGAGAACTATGGCTACACCTTC. The encoded protein is CASSRDRGQENYGYTF.

This clonotype was detected ten times or more. The rearrangement uses TRBV15 and TRBJ2-1, with D tentatively TRBD2 (6 bases). This CDR3 contains 14 residues. V lost 0 bases, J lost 7 bases, and 10 bases lay in between. CDR1 LNHNV and CDR2 YYDKDF come from the germline V gene (reference sequence). The CDR3 is CATSRDLGRNEQFF. As DNA, the CDR3 is TGTGCCACCAGCAGAGATCTGGGGAGGAATGAGCAGTTCTTC.

This clonotype turned up a few times. J is TRBJ1-2 and V is TRBV28; D uncertain. CDR1 MDHEN and CDR2 SYDVKM come from the germline V gene. V was trimmed by 3 bases and J by 4 bases, leaving 12 bases between them. The CDR3 runs 14 residues. The CDR3 DNA follows: TGTGCCAGCAGTTTTTCGTGGTTGCGCTATGGCTACACCTTC. Its protein product is CASSFSWLRYGYTF.

There are a few counts of this clonotype. V gene TRBV5-5 combines with J gene TRBJ2-1; D is perhaps TRBD1 (5 bases). V was clipped by 2 bases and J by 6 bases, with 9 bases between them. Germline-derived CDR1 and CDR2 are SGHKS and YYEKEE (reference sequence). The length of the CDR3 is 13 residues. CDR3 nucleotides: TGTGCCAGCAGCTTAACAGGTACCAATGAGCAGTTCTTC. Translation gives CASSLTGTNEQFF.

The chain employs TRBV7-8 and TRBJ2-2; 10 bases agree with TRBD2. V trimming: 5 bases; J trimming: 4 bases; junction bases outside the gene matches: 10. The germline V gene encodes CDR1 SGHVS and CDR2 FQNEAQ. CDR3 length: 17 amino acids. The CDR3 region is CASSPTSGRGGTGELFF. The CDR3 DNA reads TGTGCCAGCAGCCCAACCAGCGGGAGGGGAGGCACCGGGGAGCTGTTTTTT.

The chain couples TRBV9 to TRBJ2-6; TRBD1 matches at 8 bases. The germline V gene has CDR1 SGDLS and CDR2 YYNGEE. With 5 bases clipped from V and 2 bases from J, the junction kept 9 bases outside the gene matches. This CDR3 has 17 amino acids. CDR3 sequence: CASSVRPTGAGANVLTF. The CDR3 DNA is TGTGCCAGCAGTGTGAGACCGACAGGGGCTGGGGCCAACGTCCTGACTTTC.

The V gene is TRBV5-1, the J gene TRBJ2-3; 13 nucleotides agree with TRBD2. The CDR3 consists of 18 residues. Per germline, CDR1 SGHRS and CDR2 YFSETQ. J was trimmed by 2 bases and V by 4 bases; bases with no gene match: 10. CDR3 region: CASSIWTSGSGITDTQYF. The CDR3, as DNA: TGCGCCAGCAGCATCTGGACTAGCGGGAGTGGGATCACAGATACGCAGTATTTT. Drawing the rest from reference TRBV5-1 and TRBJ2-3, the complete variable domain is KAGVTQTPRYLIKTRGQQVTLSCSPISGHRSVSWYQQTPGQGLQFLFEYFSETQRNKGNFPGRFSGRQFSNSRSEMNVSTLELGDSALYLCASSIWTSGSGITDTQYFGPGTRLTVL.

This chain uses TRBV7-6 with TRBJ2-2; no clear D. This CDR3 region has 15 residues. From germline, CDR1 is SGHVS and CDR2 FNYEAQ. V lost 0 bases and J lost 6, with 11 bases in between. This CDR3 is CASSLAYKMSGELFF. In nucleotides, the CDR3 is TGTGCCAGCAGCTTAGCGTACAAGATGTCCGGGGAGCTGTTTTTT. Together with reference TRBV7-6 and TRBJ2-2, the CDR3 gives the full variable domain: GAGVSQSPRYKVTKRGQDVALRCDPISGHVSLYWYRQALGQGPEFLTYFNYEAQQDKSGLPNDRFSAERPEGSISTLTIQRTEQRDSAMYRCASSLAYKMSGELFFGEGSRLTVL.

The J gene is TRBJ1-6, the V gene TRBV28; 9 bases fit TRBD1. Germline V lookup: CDR1 MDHEN, CDR2 SYDVKM. The CDR3 length is 15 residues. V was clipped by 8 bases and J by 10 bases; unmatched bases: 12. The DNA of the CDR3 is TGTGCCAGCGGCCTCAAGGGACAGGGAGGGTCACCCCTCCACTTT. It translates to CASGLKGQGGSPLHF. Looking up the rest from reference TRBV28 and TRBJ1-6 gives the full variable domain: DVKVTQSSRYLVKRTGEKVFLECVQDMDHENMFWYRQDPGLGLRLIYFSYDVKMKEKGDIPEGYSVSREKKERFSLILESASTNQTSMYLCASGLKGQGGSPLHFGNGTRLTVT.